A selection of T cell receptor beta chains follows, all from one sample in a study of T cell changes during pregnancy in multiple sclerosis. Clones were read by immunoSEQ multiplex PCR, and TCRdb kept only the in-frame ones, dropping some. Of around 110,000 clones listed, less than 95% are singletons. The specimen was peripheral blood, collected before pregnancy. These receptor sequences come from a female donor with multiple sclerosis, enrolled in a pregnancy study. The conserved cysteine and the conserved F or W are not part of the CDR3 here. The order of the fields is J gene, V gene, clone size, CDR3 protein. Size is stated for part of the rows, as once, few or many counts, or as a class when the clone is expanded.

>TRBJ2-7|TRBV5-4|NA
ASSPGLAGVVGSYEQY
>TRBJ2-1|TRBV11-2|NA
ASRTSGGVGGNEQF
>TRBJ2-3|TRBV2|NA
ASSELAGSTDTQY
>TRBJ1-2|TRBV7-9|NA
ASSEGDYGYT
>TRBJ1-5|TRBV27|NA
ASSSGQYSNQPQH
>TRBJ1-5|TRBV19|NA
ASSRSGGFQVFYSNQPQH
>TRBJ1-1|TRBV7-8|NA
ASSLGRMNTEAF
>TRBJ2-7|TRBV19|NA
ASSISSSGTYEQY
>TRBJ1-6|TRBV7-6|NA
ASSSTGNGNSPLH
>TRBJ2-1|TRBV27|NA
ASSLSGLAHNEQF
>TRBJ2-3|TRBV7-8|NA
ASSLARGEATWNTQY
>TRBJ2-4|TRBV5-1|NA
ASSVTGLAKNIQY
>TRBJ1-1|TRBV27|NA
ASSLSGLVQGLDAF
>TRBJ2-7|TRBV27|NA
ASSLGSSGSYEQY
>TRBJ1-5|TRBV28|NA
ASSPLNQPQH
>TRBJ1-1|TRBV7-9|NA
ASSLKTGMNTEAF
>TRBJ1-6|TRBV19|once
ASNPRDGSPLH
>TRBJ1-2|TRBV19|NA
ASTPQGPVDGYT
>TRBJ1-2|TRBV6-6|NA
ASSYSTDLYGYT
>TRBJ2-7|TRBV11-2|NA
ASSQIAATYEQY
>TRBJ2-4|TRBV5-8|NA
ASSIRDRGNIQY
>TRBJ1-5|TRBV30|once
AWSVMAQGHQPQH
>TRBJ1-5|TRBV28|NA
ASSWGQVNNQPQH
>TRBJ2-2|TRBV29-1|few
SFRVAGELF
>TRBJ2-1|TRBV7-2|once
ASGQVGMKQF
>TRBJ2-5|TRBV13|NA
ASSFRAGGQETQY
>TRBJ1-3|TRBV30|few
AWRNRASSGNTIY
>TRBJ2-4|TRBV4-3|NA
ASSQDRGGVDIQY
>TRBJ2-2|TRBV19|once
ASSPGLAGLGELF
>TRBJ2-7|TRBV11-2|NA
ASRDRSSYEQY
>TRBJ1-2|TRBV5-4|NA
ASSLDSGNYGYT
>TRBJ2-7|TRBV2|NA
ASSEDNPIYEQY
>TRBJ2-7|TRBV4-1|few
ASSQAPGTTMIEQY
>TRBJ1-5|TRBV4-1|NA
ASSRTDSHNQPQH
>TRBJ1-1|TRBV5-4|NA
ASSLGQVNTEAF
>TRBJ1-2|TRBV7-9|NA
ASSLGDRRNYGYT
>TRBJ1-1|TRBV19|NA
ASSTFPFIVPEAF
>TRBJ2-7|TRBV7-9|NA
ASSLGLAYEQY
>TRBJ2-7|TRBV14|NA
ASSHGPGTDLSYEQY
>TRBJ1-2|TRBV16|few
ASSQSTGFGYT
>TRBJ2-7|TRBV5-1|NA
ASSLASGGIYEQY